In this sample, the clone carrying this T cell receptor (beta chain) turned up many times. Its antigen remains unknown. From germline, CDR1 is LGHNA and CDR2 YSLEER. V was pared by 1 base and J by 4 bases, with 8 bases between. The CDR3 runs 15 residues. TCRdb independently ran MiXCR on the 5' RACE reads; one entry per CDR3 protein. The data show 400,000 to 500,000 distinct CDR3 sequences, 18% seen once. This specimen belongs to a study of identical twins. Study conclusions and caveats: The study drew conclusions from cross-sectional statistical analysis, not from following the same donors.

The TCR was taken from a man between 45 and 60 years old in good health. Sequencing was carried out using naive T cells sorted from blood. The chain is built from TRBV4-3 and TRBJ2-6; D could derive from TRBD1 or TRBD2 (5 bases each). This CDR3 reads CASSQVGTGANVLTF. CDR3 coding DNA: TGCGCCAGCAGCCAAGTCGGGACCGGGGCCAACGTCCTGACTTTC.